These 19 T cell receptor beta chains were all obtained from the same sample, sequenced in a study of control samples from healthy donors and cancer patients. Clones were sequenced by immunoSEQ multiplex PCR, and TCRdb holds only the in-frame ones, with some missing. This sample yields under 450,000 clones, of which more than 80% are seen a single time; approximately 6.3% belongs to the top ten. The sample was PBMCs. These receptor sequences come from a man aged 35 to 55 with head and neck cancer.

The chain uses TRBV5-6 and TRBJ1-2; D may be TRBD1 (5 bases). V lost 4 bases, J lost 3 bases, and 13 bases lay in between. The CDR3 runs to 14 residues. CDR1 and CDR2 (germline): SGHDT, YYEEEE. The CDR3 spells CASSEGTGYYGYTF. CDR3 nucleotide sequence: TGTGCCAGCAGCGAAGGGACGGGATACTATGGCTACACCTTC.

The chain carries TRBV6-6 and TRBJ2-7; D is ambiguous. Germline V CDR1 and CDR2: MNHNY, SVGAGI (reference sequence). V shed 5 bases and J shed 0 bases, with 11 bases lying between them. The CDR3 is 14 residues long. As DNA, the CDR3 is TGTGCCAGCAGTCCCTCCTTGGGCTCCTACGAGCAGTACTTC. This translates into CASSPSLGSYEQYF.

The chain is built from TRBV5-5 and TRBJ1-1; the match to TRBD1 covers 10 bases. There are 14 residues in the CDR3. Trimming cost V 4 bases and J 4 bases; bases outside gene matches: 4. CDR1 and CDR2 from the germline V gene are SGHKS and YYEKEE (reference sequence). The CDR3 nucleotides read TGTGCCAGCAGCAAGGACAGGGGGAGCACTGAAGCTTTCTTT. Its translation is CASSKDRGSTEAFF.

The chain employs TRBV7-2 and TRBJ2-7; TRBD1 aligns across 10 bases. The trim removed 6 bases at V and 2 bases at J, leaving 7 bases unmatched. Germline assignment: CDR1 SGHTA and CDR2 FQGNSA. This CDR3 spans 15 amino acids. This chain's CDR3 is CASSSTGTGAYEQYF. The CDR3 DNA follows: TGTGCCAGCAGTTCCACCGGGACAGGGGCCTACGAGCAGTACTTC.

V and J are TRBV4-2 and TRBJ2-7; 7 bases map to TRBD2. V was clipped by 3 bases and J by 0 bases; unmatched bases: 2. The CDR3 is 14 amino acids. Germline V gene sequence: CDR1 LGHNA, CDR2 YNFKEQ. CDR3 nucleotide sequence: TGTGCCAGCAGCCAGGGGGGGAGCTCCTACGAGCAGTACTTC. Translated: CASSQGGSSYEQYF.

The genes are TRBV5-6 and TRBJ2-1; 9 bases are shared with TRBD2. The junction had 3 bases not matched to a gene; V was cut back by 0 bases and J by 14 bases. CDR3 length: 12 residues. Germline lookup yields CDR1 SGHDT and CDR2 YYEEEE. The CDR3 protein is CASSLAGTSKFF. DNA for the CDR3: TGTGCCAGCAGCTTGGCCGGGACTAGCAAGTTCTTC.

This chain connects TRBV6-6 to TRBJ2-2; 9 bases agree with TRBD2. CDR1 MNHNY and CDR2 SVGAGI come from the germline V gene (reference sequence). This CDR3 comprises 14 residues. After removal of 10 bases from V and 5 bases from J, the junction contained 8 bases not matched to a gene. Here the CDR3 DNA reads TGTGCCATCCTTGGGACTAGCCAGACCGGGGAGCTGTTTTTT. The encoded protein is CAILGTSQTGELFF.

This chain connects TRBV4-2 to TRBJ2-3; D assignment may be TRBD1 or TRBD2 (5 bases each). The CDR3 has 14 residues. The ends were cut back, 0 bases at V and 12 bases at J, with 16 bases in the middle. The germline V gene has CDR1 LGHNA and CDR2 YNFKEQ. The CDR3 DNA sequence: TGTGCCAGCAGCCAAGAAATTGGGGGTATCCCCCAGTATTTT. It is translated as CASSQEIGGIPQYF.

This clone has only one observation. The genes are TRBV24-1 and TRBJ2-7; 7 bases align to TRBD1. The CDR3 spans 14 residues. Germline loops: CDR1 KGHDR, CDR2 SFDVKD. Trimming took 4 bases from V and 5 from J; bases not matched to a gene: 7. The CDR3 loop is CATSDPRGTDEQYF. The CDR3 nucleotides read TGTGCCACCAGTGACCCCAGGGGGACGGACGAGCAGTACTTC.

The chain recombines TRBV5-1 with TRBJ2-4; a possible D gene is TRBD2 (5 bases). Germline loops: CDR1 SGHRS, CDR2 YFSETQ. The CDR3 totals 15 residues. V was cut by 0 bases and J by 4 bases, with 11 bases left in between. The CDR3 DNA sequence: TGCGCCAGCAGCTTGGTTTCCGGGGAAAAAAACATTCAGTACTTC. Amino acid sequence: CASSLVSGEKNIQYF.

V and J are TRBV7-6 and TRBJ1-1; the D is unclear. CDR1 is SGHVS and CDR2 is FNYEAQ in the germline V gene. The CDR3 extends over 13 amino acids. With 8 bases removed from V and 9 bases from J, the gap between germline ends came to 19 bases. This chain's CDR3 is CASSLREDVQAFF. CDR3 sequence (DNA): TGTGCCAGCTCCCTCCGCGAGGACGTTCAAGCTTTCTTT.

This chain uses TRBV5-4 with TRBJ2-1, with D possibly TRBD2 on 5 matching bases. Germline V lookup: CDR1 SGHNT, CDR2 YYREEE (reference sequence). V was clipped by 3 bases and J by 9 bases, with 22 bases between them. CDR3 length: 16 residues. The DNA of the CDR3 is TGTGCCAGCAGCTCCCAGGTGCTAGCTCAGGTTGGTGAGCAGTTCTTC. It specifies CASSSQVLAQVGEQFF.

V is TRBV10-3 and J is TRBJ2-1; TRBD1 agrees at 10 bases. The CDR3 sequence is 15 residues long. With 5 bases clipped from V and 6 bases from J, the junction kept 7 bases outside the gene matches. CDR1 and CDR2 from the germline V gene are ENHRY and SYGVKD. The CDR3 reads CAISLDRGLGNEQFF. The CDR3 DNA is TGTGCCATCAGTCTAGACAGGGGGCTAGGCAATGAGCAGTTCTTC.

J is TRBJ2-2 and V is TRBV28, with D possibly called TRBD1 or TRBD2 (6 bases each). Germline lookup yields CDR1 MDHEN and CDR2 SYDVKM. This CDR3 contains 16 residues. The V end lost 6 bases, the J end lost 4 bases, and 18 bases lay between the germline ends. The CDR3 loop reads CASRLQGGGSTGELFF. The CDR3 DNA sequence: TGTGCCAGCAGATTACAGGGAGGTGGTAGCACCGGGGAGCTGTTTTTT.

The rearrangement uses TRBV5-1 and TRBJ1-6; TRBD1 aligns across 8 bases. The CDR3 is 17 residues long. V shed 4 bases and J 0 bases; nucleotides not matched to a gene: 6. Germline V gene sequence: CDR1 SGHRS, CDR2 YFSETQ. The CDR3 protein is CASSADRDSSYNSPLHF. CDR3 in DNA: TGCGCCAGCAGCGCGGACAGGGACAGCTCCTATAATTCACCCCTCCACTTT.

The V call is TRBV6-5, the J call TRBJ1-5, with D unclear. The ends were cut back, 11 bases at V and 6 bases at J, with 14 bases in the middle. The CDR3 spans 12 residues. CDR1 is MNHEY, CDR2 SVGAGI, per germline. The CDR3 loop is CAGSFGGQPQHF. In DNA, the CDR3 is TGTGCCGGGTCCTTTGGAGGTCAGCCCCAGCATTTT.

V is TRBV2 and J is TRBJ2-7; D possibly corresponds to TRBD1 (6 bases). The CDR3 has 15 amino acids. Looked up from germline, CDR1 is SNHLY and CDR2 is FYNNEI. Between the trimmed V and J ends, which lost 1 base and 2 bases, there was a span of 12 bases. CDR3 region: CASSEDRAITYEQYF. For the CDR3, the DNA is TGTGCCAGCAGTGAAGACAGGGCTATTACCTACGAGCAGTACTTC.

The V gene is TRBV7-3, the J gene TRBJ1-2, with D possibly TRBD1 on 5 matching bases. Germline values: CDR1 SGHTA, CDR2 FQGTGA. V lost 1 base and J 8 bases, leaving 11 bases between the germline ends. The CDR3 consists of 13 residues. CDR3 nucleotides: TGTGCCAGCAGCTTAAGAGAGGGGCAGGGCTACACCTTC. Translation: CASSLREGQGYTF.

The chain joins TRBV9 to TRBJ1-2, with TRBD1 identical over 8 bases. This CDR3 comprises 13 residues. Trimming removed 3 bases from V and 3 bases from J; junction bases left unmatched: 1. CDR1 is SGDLS, CDR2 YYNGEE, per germline. CDR3: CASSAGGYYGYTF. The DNA for the CDR3 is TGTGCCAGCAGCGCAGGGGGCTACTATGGCTACACCTTC.